Following are 20 T cell receptor beta chains from one sample sequenced in a study of blood T cell repertoires in COVID-19 (dated by TCRdb to 2020 to 2022). Libraries were prepared through the immunoSEQ multiplex PCR assay. TCRdb's version of the immuneACCESS table is confined to in-frame rearrangements and falls short of the full clone set. An unresolved V gene accounts for under half of the shortfall where checked; the remainder is of unknown origin. In all, the sample holds 150,000 to 160,000 clones, and approximately 86% of those were seen once. Jointly, the top ten make up 0.63% of the sample. The sequencing input was peripheral blood. The receptors derive from a man aged 55-75 years with COVID-19, enrolled during active disease.

The CDR3 nucleotides are TGTGCCAGCAGGACAGGGGGCACCGGCAACACTGAAGCTTTCTTT. Protein product: CASRTGGTGNTEAFF. The chain combines TRBV28 with TRBJ1-1; 10 bases are a match to TRBD1. Germline V CDR1 and CDR2: MDHEN, SYDVKM. V was clipped by 6 bases and J by 2 bases; unmatched bases: 6. The CDR3 sequence is 15 residues long. The variable domain in full, completed from reference TRBV28 and TRBJ1-1, reads DVKVTQSSRYLVKRTGEKVFLECVQDMDHENMFWYRQDPGLGLRLIYFSYDVKMKEKGDIPEGYSVSREKKERFSLILESASTNQTSMYLCASRTGGTGNTEAFFGQGTRLTVV.

The chain combines TRBV4-3 with TRBJ1-2, with D possibly TRBD1 on 5 matching bases. The CDR3 sequence is 15 residues long. CDR1 and CDR2 from the germline V gene are LGHNA and YSLEER. V lost 4 bases and J lost 3, with 15 bases in between. DNA of the CDR3: TGCGCCAGCAGCCTAGGGGTCGATCGCTACTATGGCTACACCTTC. This sequence encodes CASSLGVDRYYGYTF.

The chain recombines TRBV4-2 with TRBJ1-4; D remains ambiguous. The CDR3 covers 14 residues. V lost 1 base to trimming and J lost 6 bases, with 9 bases between them. Germline CDR1 is LGHNA and CDR2 is YNFKEQ. The CDR3 sequence is CASSQVELDEKLFF. The CDR3 DNA is TGTGCCAGCAGCCAAGTGGAGTTGGATGAAAAACTGTTTTTT.

The chain has TRBV10-2 and TRBJ2-7; 8 bases map to TRBD1. V dropped 3 bases and J dropped 4; count of bases not matched to a gene: 8. The CDR3 spans 15 residues. Germline CDR1 reads WSHSY; CDR2 reads SAAADI. This CDR3 is CASSDWNRGTYEQYF. CDR3 coding DNA: TGCGCCAGCAGTGACTGGAACAGGGGGACATACGAGCAGTACTTC.

The genes are TRBV19 and TRBJ1-1, with no clear D. The ends were cut back, 7 bases at V and 1 base at J, with 13 bases in the middle. The germline V gene has CDR1 LNHDA and CDR2 SQIVND (reference sequence). The CDR3 is 14 residues long. The CDR3 reads CASILSPRNTEAFF. CDR3 coding DNA: TGTGCCAGTATCTTGTCCCCCCGGAACACTGAAGCTTTCTTT.

V gene TRBV11-3 combines with J gene TRBJ1-2; 8 nucleotides agree with TRBD1. The CDR3 length is 15 residues. CDR1 and CDR2 (germline): SGHNT, YENEEA. The V gene end was trimmed by 0 bases and the J gene end by 6 bases; junction bases not matched to a gene: 6. As DNA, the CDR3 is TGTGCCAGCAGCTTAGATCAGGGGGCGCGGAATGGCTACACCTTC. It codes for CASSLDQGARNGYTF.

This chain connects TRBV5-1 to TRBJ2-5; 15 nucleotides line up with TRBD2. Germline loops: CDR1 SGHRS, CDR2 YFSETQ. This CDR3 contains 17 residues. J lost 4 bases, V lost 4 bases, and 8 bases had no gene match. This CDR3 is CASSRAGLAGGPETQYF. CDR3 bases: TGCGCCAGCAGCCGAGCAGGACTAGCGGGAGGGCCAGAGACCCAGTACTTC.

The chain links TRBV3-1 (or the pseudogene TRBV3-2) to TRBJ2-4; D may be TRBD2 (7 bases). Trimming cost V 0 bases and J 1 base, with 13 bases left between them. The CDR3 extends over 17 amino acids. Germline CDR1 is LGHDT and CDR2 is YNNKEL (reference sequence). CDR3 loop: CASSQEWRGQAKNIQYF. CDR3 DNA: TGTGCCAGCAGCCAAGAGTGGCGGGGGCAGGCCAAAAACATTCAGTACTTC.

This clone was recorded a few times. The chain uses TRBV14 and TRBJ2-7; D is undetermined. The germline CDR1 and CDR2 sequences are SGHDN and FVKESK. V shed 0 bases and J shed 2 bases, with 8 bases lying between them. The length of the CDR3 is 14 residues. CDR3 in amino acids: CASSQDLGPYEQYF. For the CDR3, the DNA is TGTGCCAGCAGCCAAGATCTGGGCCCCTACGAGCAGTACTTC.

Only a few counts were recorded for this clone. This chain connects TRBV6-5 to TRBJ1-3; D remains unclear. V lost 7 bases, J lost 0 bases, and 13 bases lay in between. CDR3 length equals 15 residues. Germline V gene lookup returns CDR1 MNHEY and CDR2 SVGAGI. CDR3 in DNA: TGTGCCAGCAAGATACGAGGAAGCTCTGGAAACACCATATATTTT. Translated, it gives CASKIRGSSGNTIYF.

The chain uses TRBV6-5 and TRBJ1-2; 7 bases agree with TRBD1. Unmatched junction bases numbered 9, after V lost 7 bases and J lost 7 bases. Germline assignment: CDR1 MNHEY and CDR2 SVGAGI. The CDR3 sequence is 13 residues long. CDR3 in DNA: TGTGCCAGCAAGAAAGACAGGGTTCGTGGCTACACCTTC. This translates into CASKKDRVRGYTF.

The V call is TRBV19, the J call TRBJ1-2; maybe TRBD1 (5 bases). The CDR3 runs 14 residues. V was pared by 4 bases and J by 14 bases, with 23 bases between. Germline assignment: CDR1 LNHDA and CDR2 SQIVND (reference sequence). The CDR3 DNA reads TGTGCCAGTAGTACGGCAGAGATAGGACATCTCAAGACCTTC. As protein: CASSTAEIGHLKTF.

The chain couples TRBV6-5 to TRBJ1-6, with D maybe TRBD1 (5 bases). V lost 6 bases and J 8 bases, leaving 17 bases between the germline ends. The germline V gene encodes CDR1 MNHEY and CDR2 SVGAGI. This CDR3 is 15 amino acids long. As DNA, the CDR3 is TGTGCCAGCAGGTCGCGGGGGGGATTCTATTCACCCCTCCACTTT. It specifies CASRSRGGFYSPLHF.

The chain couples TRBV4-2 to TRBJ2-6; 7 bases align to TRBD1. Germline V gene lookup returns CDR1 LGHNA and CDR2 YNFKEQ. This CDR3 region has 17 residues. The ends lost 4 bases at V and 0 bases at J; junction bases unmatched: 6. The CDR3 here is CASSPGQAHSGANVLTF. The CDR3 bases are TGTGCCAGCAGCCCCGGACAGGCACACTCTGGGGCCAACGTCCTGACTTTC.

This sequence joins TRBV7-9 and TRBJ2-7; TRBD2 might be the D (5 bases). The CDR3 has 13 residues. V was cut by 4 bases and J by 0 bases, with 7 bases left in between. Germline V lookup: CDR1 SEHNR, CDR2 FQNEAQ (reference sequence). As DNA, the CDR3 is TGTGCCAGCAGCTGGAGGAGCTCCTACGAGCAGTACTTC. It translates to CASSWRSSYEQYF. Full variable domain (outside the CDR3, taken from reference TRBV7-9 and TRBJ2-7): DTGVSQNPRHKITKRGQNVTFRCDPISEHNRLYWYRQTLGQGPEFLTYFQNEAQLEKSRLLSDRFSAERPKGSFSTLEIQRTEQGDSAMYLCASSWRSSYEQYFGPGTRLTVT.

The V and J genes are TRBV19 and TRBJ2-2; D might be TRBD2 (5 bases). Per germline, CDR1 LNHDA and CDR2 SQIVND (reference sequence). The CDR3 is 15 residues long. Trimming stripped 6 bases from V and 6 bases from J, with 17 bases between. The CDR3 region is CASRKTGYDPGELFF. The CDR3 nucleotides are TGTGCCAGTAGGAAGACGGGGTACGACCCCGGGGAGCTGTTTTTT.

This rearrangement joins TRBV12-5 to TRBJ2-3; 7 bases are shared with TRBD1. V lost 6 bases to trimming and J lost 4 bases; unmatched junction nucleotides: 4. This CDR3 is built from 13 residues. CDR1 LGHNT and CDR2 FRNRAP come from the germline V gene. CDR3 DNA: TGTGCTAGTGGACCGGGACAGCCAGATACGCAGTATTTT. Its translation is CASGPGQPDTQYF.

The rearrangement links TRBV7-6 to TRBJ2-7; possibly TRBD2 for D (5 bases). Germline lookup yields CDR1 SGHVS and CDR2 FNYEAQ. CDR3 size: 15 residues. The V end lost 5 bases, the J end lost 2 bases, and 16 bases lay between the germline ends. The CDR3 is CASSQGSAEAYEQYF. CDR3 bases: TGTGCCAGCAGCCAAGGGAGCGCTGAAGCCTACGAGCAGTACTTC.

V gene TRBV24-1 combines with J gene TRBJ2-2; possibly TRBD1 for D (5 bases). The CDR3 runs to 16 residues. V shed 1 base and J shed 2 bases, with 10 bases lying between them. Germline CDR1 and CDR2: KGHDR and SFDVKD. The DNA for the CDR3 is TGTGCCACCAGTGATTTCGGCAGGGCCAACACCGGGGAGCTGTTTTTT. Amino acid sequence: CATSDFGRANTGELFF.

V gene TRBV4-2 combines with J gene TRBJ1-1, with D possibly matching TRBD1 (5 bases). CDR3 length: 12 amino acids. Germline V CDR1 and CDR2: LGHNA, YNFKEQ. Trimming pared 0 bases from V and 8 bases from J, leaving 7 bases between. CDR3 region: CASSQDWGEAFF. The CDR3 DNA follows: TGTGCCAGCAGCCAAGATTGGGGCGAAGCTTTCTTT.